A single sample gave rise to the 10 T cell receptor beta chains below, sequenced in a study of memory CD4+ T cells and cytomegalovirus serostatus. The sort gate was single viable CD3+CD4+CD8-CD45RO+ cells for memory CD4+ T cells. Clones were sequenced by immunoSEQ multiplex PCR, and TCRdb holds only the in-frame ones, with some missing. This sample yields tens of thousands of clones, of which roughly three quarters are seen a single time; 0.77% belongs to the top ten. The sequenced sample consisted of memory CD4+ T cells from blood. All receptors come from an adult in good health and CMV-seronegative.

This clone has more than one count but fewer than ten. The J gene is TRBJ2-3, the V gene TRBV7-8; D possibly corresponds to TRBD2 (5 bases). CDR1 is SGHVS, CDR2 FQNEAQ, per germline. The V gene lost 5 bases and the J gene lost 1 base, with 13 bases spanning the gap. This CDR3 region has 15 residues. The CDR3, as DNA: TGTGCCAGCAGCACCCGGGAACTACGCACAGATACGCAGTATTTT. Protein: CASSTRELRTDTQYF.

The chain links TRBV21-1 to TRBJ1-2. TRBV21-1 is given as a pseudogene. This CDR3 region has 10 residues. The chain's CDR3 is CASSPLGYTF. In nucleotides, the CDR3 is TGTGCCAGCAGCCCGTTAGGCTACACCTTC.

The chain couples TRBV28 to TRBJ2-7, with D perhaps matching TRBD2 (6 bases). The CDR3 extends over 15 amino acids. Germline V gene data show CDR1 as MDHEN and CDR2 as SYDVKM. V dropped 6 bases and J dropped 9 bases, with 24 bases sitting between them. Here the CDR3 reads CASSSPGLGLLGQYF. The CDR3 nucleotides are TGTGCCAGCAGCTCACCGGGACTCGGATTGTTGGGGCAGTACTTC.

This clone was detected once. The chain joins TRBV5-4 to TRBJ1-6, with TRBD1 identical over 7 bases. Germline CDR1 and CDR2: SGHNT and YYREEE (reference sequence). The trim removed 0 bases at V and 5 bases at J, leaving 5 bases unmatched. This CDR3 has 16 residues. CDR3 region: CASSLGPRGDNSPLHF. The CDR3 nucleotides read TGTGCCAGCAGCTTGGGGCCCAGGGGGGATAATTCACCCCTCCACTTT.

This chain joins TRBV19 and TRBJ2-6, with D unresolved. The CDR3 consists of 15 residues. The V gene's germline CDR1 is LNHDA and CDR2 SQIVND (reference sequence). Trimming stripped 3 bases from V and 2 bases from J, with 8 bases between. CDR3 sequence (DNA): TGTGCCAGTAGTATCGGAGAGGCTGGGGCCAACGTCCTGACTTTC. Protein: CASSIGEAGANVLTF.

V and J are TRBV29-1 and TRBJ1-3, with D perhaps TRBD1 (5 bases). V shed 3 bases and J shed 3 bases, with 9 bases lying between them. CDR1 SQVTM and CDR2 ANQGSEA come from the germline V gene. CDR3 size: 13 residues. CDR3 coding DNA: TGCAGCGTTGAGGGGGGAGGTGGAAACACCATATATTTT. It specifies CSVEGGGGNTIYF. Full variable domain (missing parts from reference TRBV29-1 and TRBJ1-3): SAVISQKPSRDICQRGTSLTIQCQVDSQVTMMFWYRQQPGQSLTLIATANQGSEATYESGFVIDKFPISRPNLTFSTLTVSNMSPEDSSIYLCSVEGGGGNTIYFGEGSWLTVV.

The CDR3 here is CASSLLGTNNEQFF. The DNA of the CDR3 is TGTGCCAGCAGCCTTTTGGGGACTAACAATGAGCAGTTCTTC. The chain employs TRBV5-8 and TRBJ2-1; 7 nucleotides match TRBD2. The V segment lost 4 bases and the J segment 5 bases; nucleotides outside the gene matches: 6. There are 14 residues in the CDR3. Germline V CDR1 and CDR2: SGHTS, YDEGEE.

V usage is TRBV19 and J usage is TRBJ1-4; D unresolved. Germline loops: CDR1 LNHDA, CDR2 SQIVND (reference sequence). CDR3 length equals 14 residues. V lost 0 bases and J lost 8, with 10 bases in between. The CDR3: CASSIDTLSEKLFF. Written as DNA, the CDR3 is TGTGCCAGTAGTATAGACACTTTGTCGGAAAAACTGTTTTTT.

This chain joins TRBV7-2 and TRBJ2-1, with 9 bases aligning to TRBD1. V trimming: 3 bases; J trimming: 3 bases; junction bases outside the gene matches: 6. The germline V gene has CDR1 SGHTA and CDR2 FQGNSA. The CDR3 is 16 amino acids. CDR3 in DNA: TGTGCCAGCAGCTTGGGGGGACAGGGTGGCTACAATGAGCAGTTCTTC. This encodes CASSLGGQGGYNEQFF.

The rearrangement uses TRBV11-2 and TRBJ1-2; perhaps TRBD1 as D (6 bases). The CDR3 loop spans 17 amino acids. V lost 6 bases and J 7 bases, leaving 27 bases between the germline ends. CDR1 is SGHAT and CDR2 is FQNNGV in the germline V gene. Here the CDR3 DNA reads TGTGCCAGCAGATACCAGGGGCAAGCTACCCTTTGGGGTGGCTACACCTTC. It codes for CASRYQGQATLWGGYTF.